The T cell receptor beta chain under discussion was sequenced for a study of cytotoxic CD8 clonotypes in ibrutinib-treated CLL. Overall study results and limits: Sampling times, which were not matched between the groups, differed between sustained-remission patients and progressing patients.

About this clone: Its target is unknown.

Generated by immunoSEQ multiplex PCR, the TCRdb table keeps only in-frame clones and is missing some. This table has approximately 200,000 clones, approximately 72% appearing once. Roughly 1.8 micrograms of genomic DNA came from cryopreserved PBMCs for TCR beta libraries. V dropped 2 bases and J dropped 4; count of bases not matched to a gene: 8. The CDR3 length is 15 residues. Germline values: CDR1 SQVTM, CDR2 ANQGSEA. Sample: PBMCs, taken after 24 months of ibrutinib treatment. This TCR derives from a human donor with chronic lymphocytic leukemia. The chain joins TRBV29-1 to TRBJ2-3, with TRBD1 identical over 8 bases. CDR3 coding DNA: TGCAGCGTTGAACTAGGGACAGGCCCTTCAGATACGCAGTATTTT. Its translation is CSVELGTGPSDTQYF.